This passage covers 28 T cell receptor beta chains from one sample sequenced in a study of T cells in Graves' hyperthyroidism and ophthalmopathy. TCR beta CDR3 regions were amplified from RNA transcripts. HTBI primers drove first-round RT-PCR of the TCR CDR3. TCRdb used MiXCR to reprocess the multiplex PCR reads, holding one entry per CDR3 protein. The profile covers approximately 640,000 distinct CDR3 sequences, with around a sixth appearing a single time and 15% to 18% taken by the ten largest. Sequencing input: blood. The source of these receptors is a middle-aged man with Graves' hyperthyroidism.

This clonotype was observed many times. The chain couples TRBV15 to TRBJ2-7; D is unresolved. Trimming cost V 0 bases and J 7 bases, with 16 bases left between them. The germline gives CDR1 LNHNV, CDR2 YYDKDF (reference sequence). The CDR3 length is 15 residues. CDR3 DNA sequence: TGTGCCACCAGCAGAGAAGGCCCTGCACTCAATGAGCAGTACTTC. Amino acids: CATSREGPALNEQYF.

This clonotype has at least ten counts. The chain joins TRBV19 to TRBJ2-1; the match to TRBD1 covers 9 bases. CDR1 is LNHDA and CDR2 is SQIVND in the germline V gene (reference sequence). Trimming took 3 bases from V and 7 from J; bases not matched to a gene: 7. The CDR3 has 15 amino acids. The CDR3 DNA reads as TGTGCCAGTAGTATGGAAGGGACAGGGACGAATGAGCAGTTCTTC. As protein: CASSMEGTGTNEQFF.

The V and J genes are TRBV20-1 and TRBJ2-1; 10 bases are shared with TRBD2. This CDR3 contains 15 residues. V lost 5 bases to trimming and J lost 7 bases; unmatched junction nucleotides: 11. The germline CDR1 and CDR2 sequences are DFQATT and SNEGSKA (reference sequence). In nucleotides, the CDR3 is TGCAGTGCTCATCCTAGCGGGAGTAGCGTAAATGAGCAGTTCTTC. Its protein is CSAHPSGSSVNEQFF.

This clonotype was picked up many times. The chain links TRBV12-3 or TRBV12-4 to TRBJ2-6, with D possibly matching TRBD1 (6 bases). CDR3 size: 17 residues. V was shortened by 6 bases and J by 3 bases, with 18 bases between the two germline ends. For the CDR3, the DNA is TGTGCCAGCAGCCGTACTCAGGGGTCCAGTGGGGCCAACGTCCTGACTTTC. Protein sequence: CASSRTQGSSGANVLTF.

This clonotype was seen many times. The chain's CDR3 is CASSLMSGAGGEQFF. The CDR3 DNA follows: TGTGCCAGCAGCTTAATGTCGGGAGCAGGAGGTGAGCAGTTCTTC. The chain links TRBV7-3 to TRBJ2-1; possibly TRBD2 for D (6 bases). V dropped 1 base and J dropped 9 bases, with 16 bases sitting between them. The CDR3 spans 15 residues. The germline gives CDR1 SGHTA, CDR2 FQGTGA.

This clonotype was detected many times. V and J are TRBV27 and TRBJ2-2; the D gene is possibly TRBD1 (7 bases). Germline values: CDR1 MNHEY, CDR2 SMNVEV (reference sequence). The CDR3 loop spans 14 amino acids. The ends were cut back, 8 bases at V and 4 bases at J, with 14 bases in the middle. Written as DNA, the CDR3 is TGTGCCAGCGGAAACAGGGGAGGCACCGGGGAGCTGTTTTTT. It translates to CASGNRGGTGELFF.

The sample holds a few counts of this clonotype. This sequence joins TRBV29-1 and TRBJ2-3; D not certain. CDR1 is SQVTM, CDR2 ANQGSEA, per germline. This CDR3 has 12 amino acids. V lost 7 bases and J lost 0, with 8 bases in between. For the CDR3, the DNA is TGCAGCGGACGAACTAGCACAGATACGCAGTATTTT. It encodes CSGRTSTDTQYF.

The CDR3 is CSVGNWREGEQFF. CDR3 DNA sequence: TGCAGCGTTGGGAATTGGCGGGAGGGTGAGCAGTTCTTC. V gene TRBV29-1 combines with J gene TRBJ2-1, with 9 bases fitting TRBD2. V lost 4 bases to trimming and J lost 9 bases; unmatched junction nucleotides: 7. The CDR3 consists of 13 residues. Germline V lookup: CDR1 SQVTM, CDR2 ANQGSEA.

The chain combines TRBV28 with TRBJ1-4, with D uncertain. V dropped 5 bases and J dropped 7 bases, with 14 bases sitting between them. The germline V gene has CDR1 MDHEN and CDR2 SYDVKM. The CDR3 runs 14 residues. CDR3 protein: CASSPVVTGEKLFF. The CDR3 nucleotides are TGTGCCAGCAGTCCAGTTGTGACGGGTGAAAAACTGTTTTTT.

Many counts were recorded for this clonotype. The chain couples TRBV5-1 to TRBJ2-5; 11 bases map to TRBD2. The V segment lost 4 bases and the J segment 2 bases; nucleotides outside the gene matches: 4. CDR3 length: 15 residues. CDR1 and CDR2 from the germline V gene are SGHRS and YFSETQ. The CDR3 DNA reads TGCGCCAGCAGCGTTGGGACTAGCGGACAAGAGACCCAGTACTTC. Residues: CASSVGTSGQETQYF.

This clonotype was observed a handful of times. The J gene is TRBJ2-1, the V gene TRBV12-3 or TRBV12-4; no clear D. This CDR3 is built from 14 residues. The V and J ends lost 9 bases and 4 bases respectively, with 16 bases between them. CDR3 nucleotides: TGTGCCAGTGGAACGGCCGCGGATTACAATGAGCAGTTCTTC. It is translated as CASGTAADYNEQFF.

This clonotype was detected ten times or more. This chain joins TRBV2 and TRBJ1-5, with D possibly being TRBD1 (5 bases). CDR3 length: 17 residues. The V end was cut by 8 bases, the J end by 1 base, with 21 bases between. Germline V gene sequence: CDR1 SNHLY, CDR2 FYNNEI. CDR3: CASYGGPGFRSNQPQHF. DNA of the CDR3: TGTGCCAGCTATGGAGGCCCAGGGTTTAGAAGCAATCAGCCCCAGCATTTT. The whole variable domain, filled in from reference TRBV2 and TRBJ1-5, reads EPEVTQTPSHQVTQMGQEVILRCVPISNHLYFYWYRQILGQKVEFLVSFYNNEISEKSEIFDDQFSVERPDGSNFTLKIRSTKLEDSAMYFCASYGGPGFRSNQPQHFGDGTRLSIL.

This clonotype was counted only a few times. The chain recombines TRBV20-1 with TRBJ2-1; TRBD2 matches at 13 bases. J gave up 6 bases and V 5 bases, and 16 bases lay outside the gene matches. The CDR3 is made up of 18 amino acids. Per germline, CDR1 DFQATT and CDR2 SNEGSKA (reference sequence). CDR3 protein: CSAPSGRTSGSRVNEQFF. The CDR3 DNA is TGCAGTGCTCCCAGTGGGCGGACTAGCGGGAGTCGGGTCAATGAGCAGTTCTTC.

The rearrangement joins TRBV28 to TRBJ2-3, with D possibly matching TRBD2 (6 bases). Germline loops: CDR1 MDHEN, CDR2 SYDVKM. V lost 5 bases and J 1 base, leaving 16 bases between the germline ends. The CDR3 is 16 residues long. CDR3 DNA sequence: TGTGCCAGCAGTCCTCGGAGGGCCCTCGGCACAGATACGCAGTATTTT. It specifies CASSPRRALGTDTQYF. The full variable domain, rest sourced from reference TRBV28 and TRBJ2-3, is DVKVTQSSRYLVKRTGEKVFLECVQDMDHENMFWYRQDPGLGLRLIYFSYDVKMKEKGDIPEGYSVSREKKERFSLILESASTNQTSMYLCASSPRRALGTDTQYFGPGTRLTVL.

The rearrangement joins TRBV9 to TRBJ1-6; D perhaps matches TRBD1 (5 bases). V was pared by 4 bases and J by 7 bases, with 9 bases between. CDR3 length: 13 residues. Germline loops: CDR1 SGDLS, CDR2 YYNGEE. CDR3 nucleotide sequence: TGTGCCAGCAGCATGGGGGGAAATTCACCCCTCCACTTT. This codes for CASSMGGNSPLHF.

This clonotype was found a few times. The V and J genes are TRBV28 and TRBJ1-2; D gene unclear. The CDR3 has 12 amino acids. In germline, CDR1 is MDHEN, CDR2 SYDVKM. The V and J ends lost 4 bases and 8 bases respectively, with 11 bases between them. As DNA, the CDR3 is TGTGCCAGCAGTTCACCAGTTGAAGGCTACACCTTC. It encodes CASSSPVEGYTF.

There are many counts of this clonotype. The chain carries TRBV27 and TRBJ2-1; D may be TRBD1 (5 bases). CDR1 and CDR2 (germline): MNHEY, SMNVEV (reference sequence). The CDR3 length is 16 residues. With 2 bases removed from V and 7 bases from J, the gap between germline ends came to 18 bases. The CDR3 protein is CASSLIQAPVENEQFF. The CDR3 DNA sequence: TGTGCCAGCAGTTTAATACAGGCCCCGGTCGAAAATGAGCAGTTCTTC.

This clonotype occurred many times. This CDR3 reads CASSIDGATEAFF. The CDR3 region has the DNA TGTGCCAGTAGTATAGATGGCGCCACTGAAGCTTTCTTT. The rearrangement joins TRBV19 to TRBJ1-1; D gene uncertain. Germline assignment: CDR1 LNHDA and CDR2 SQIVND (reference sequence). Trimming cost V 0 bases and J 4 bases, with 6 bases left between them. The CDR3 is 13 amino acids.

This clonotype occurred many times. CDR3 sequence (DNA): TGTGCCAGTAGTATCGCTGGGAGCTCCTACGAGCAGTACTTC. Its protein is CASSIAGSSYEQYF. The gene calls are TRBV19 and TRBJ2-7; the D gene is possibly TRBD2 (5 bases). The CDR3 covers 14 residues. Germline values: CDR1 LNHDA, CDR2 SQIVND (reference sequence). V lost 3 bases, J lost 0 bases, and 9 bases lay in between.

There are many counts of this clonotype. The genes are TRBV12-3 or TRBV12-4 and TRBJ2-2; D is uncertain. Trimming took off 3 bases at V and 3 bases at J, with 8 bases between the two ends. There are 14 residues in the CDR3. DNA of the CDR3: TGTGCCAGCAGTTTCCGACAAGACACCGGGGAGCTGTTTTTT. As protein: CASSFRQDTGELFF.

This chain joins TRBV5-6 and TRBJ2-1; 11 bases are a match to TRBD1. Germline CDR1 and CDR2: SGHDT and YYEEEE. The junction had 7 bases not matched to a gene; V was cut back by 4 bases and J by 4 bases. This CDR3 has 16 amino acids. This CDR3 reads CASSLGTGGFYNEQFF. CDR3 sequence (DNA): TGTGCCAGCAGCCTGGGGACAGGGGGGTTTTACAATGAGCAGTTCTTC.

This clonotype has at least ten counts. The gene calls are TRBV27 and TRBJ1-2; 8 bases agree with TRBD1. The V gene end was trimmed by 2 bases and the J gene end by 4 bases; junction bases not matched to a gene: 3. CDR1 and CDR2 from the germline V gene are MNHEY and SMNVEV (reference sequence). This CDR3 comprises 14 residues. CDR3 DNA: TGTGCCAGCAGTTTAGCAGGGGGCGGCTATGGCTACACCTTC. Protein sequence: CASSLAGGGYGYTF.

This clonotype occurred many times. The genes are TRBV30 and TRBJ1-6, with D uncertain. The CDR3 is 14 residues long. Per the germline V gene, CDR1 is GTSNPN and CDR2 is SVGIG (reference sequence). With 0 bases removed from V and 6 bases from J, the gap between germline ends came to 9 bases. The DNA of the CDR3 is TGTGCCTGGAGTGTACTACAGACTAATTCACCCCTCCACTTT. Residues: CAWSVLQTNSPLHF.

The chain combines TRBV20-1 with TRBJ1-6; 11 bases are a match to TRBD1. The CDR3 extends over 14 amino acids. In germline, CDR1 is DFQATT, CDR2 SNEGSKA (reference sequence). Unmatched junction bases numbered 2, after V lost 3 bases and J lost 7 bases. The CDR3 DNA sequence: TGCAGTGCTAGGGACAGGGGGCGAAATTCACCCCTCCACTTT. It is translated as CSARDRGRNSPLHF.

The sample holds many counts of this clonotype. V is TRBV7-9 and J is TRBJ2-7; 8 bases are a match to TRBD1. The trim removed 4 bases at V and 2 bases at J, leaving 10 bases unmatched. The germline CDR1 and CDR2 sequences are SEHNR and FQNEAQ (reference sequence). This CDR3 has 16 amino acids. The CDR3 loop is CASSSVRQGSPYEQYF. In DNA, the CDR3 is TGTGCCAGCAGCTCCGTAAGACAGGGGTCCCCCTACGAGCAGTACTTC.

This clonotype was observed many times. The V and J genes are TRBV7-2 and TRBJ2-3; D might be TRBD2 (5 bases). V was shortened by 5 bases and J by 6 bases, with 15 bases between the two germline ends. The CDR3 loop spans 14 amino acids. Per germline, CDR1 SGHTA and CDR2 FQGNSA. The CDR3 DNA is TGTGCCAGCAGCCTTAGCGTAGACTGGGATACGCAGTATTTT. It encodes CASSLSVDWDTQYF.

J is TRBJ2-7 and V is TRBV7-3, with 9 bases fitting TRBD1. J lost 0 bases, V lost 1 base, and 1 base had no gene match. The CDR3 has 15 residues. CDR1 and CDR2 (germline): SGHTA, FQGTGA. Here the CDR3 DNA reads TGTGCCAGCAGCTTAATGGGACAGGGCTCCTACGAGCAGTACTTC. It translates to CASSLMGQGSYEQYF.

The table lists this clonotype with a few counts. CDR3 nucleotide sequence: TGTGCCAGTAGTTTAACCGGGACAGGGCTTGAAAAACTGTTTTTT. As protein: CASSLTGTGLEKLFF. The chain is built from TRBV19 and TRBJ1-4, with 9 bases aligning to TRBD1. V was clipped by 5 bases and J by 7 bases; unmatched bases: 8. Germline V gene sequence: CDR1 LNHDA, CDR2 SQIVND (reference sequence). This CDR3 contains 15 residues.